The clone carrying this T cell receptor (beta chain) was counted at least ten times. No antigen is known for it. This entry is derived from a study of T cells in Graves' hyperthyroidism and ophthalmopathy. About the study: At the time of initial diagnosis and before any treatment, peripheral blood was collected.

Germline V lookup: CDR1 SGHAT, CDR2 FQNNGV. This CDR3 has 14 residues. Trimming left V 7 bases short and J 4 bases short, with 17 bases between. Study-level results: Ophthalmopathy and stable hyperthyroidism were told apart by a 13 V-J model.

TCR beta CDR3 regions were amplified from RNA transcripts. TCR CDR3 regions were first amplified by RT-PCR with HTBI primers. One entry per CDR3 protein, called by TCRdb with MiXCR from the multiplex PCR reads. The profile shows about 620,000 distinct CDR3 sequences, roughly 15% of them singletons. Specimen: blood. This clonotype originated in a woman aged 25 to 39 with Graves' hyperthyroidism. The chain couples TRBV11-2 to TRBJ2-7; D gene ambiguous. The CDR3 spells CASNTAGSLYEQYF. CDR3 bases: TGTGCCAGCAATACTGCAGGATCGTTATACGAGCAGTACTTC.